This record concerns one T cell receptor beta chain sequence. V lost 0 bases to trimming and J lost 5 bases, with 18 bases between them. Germline V CDR1 and CDR2: LGHNA, YNFKEQ. CDR3 length: 17 amino acids. This specimen belongs to a study of T cell responses to AZD1222 COVID-19 vaccine. Assay used: immunoSEQ multiplex PCR; TCRdb lists only in-frame clones, some missing. The sample has about 100,000 clones, roughly 89% seen once. The chain has TRBV4-2 and TRBJ2-3; D is ambiguous. Here the sequenced sample was peripheral blood, taken on day 0 of AZD1222 vaccination. The sequence was collected from an adult in good health. The CDR3 DNA reads TGTGCCAGCAGCCAAGATACGGTGGGTCGTGGGCTAGATACGCAGTATTTT. Translated, it gives CASSQDTVGRGLDTQYF.